This T cell receptor (beta chain) was identified in a study of cytomegalovirus exposure and HLA in healthy donors. Trimming took off 4 bases at V and 3 bases at J, with 15 bases between the two ends. Germline V lookup: CDR1 SGHTS, CDR2 YDEGEE. This CDR3 region has 15 residues. Researchers ran the PCR with 60 Vbeta and 13 Jbeta primers. Clones were sequenced by immunoSEQ multiplex PCR, and TCRdb holds only the in-frame ones, with some missing. The sample includes about 200,000 clones, about 70% of them seen just once. The sequencing sample was made of PBMCs. This sequence was found in a man in his forties or fifties in good health and CMV-seropositive. The chain links TRBV5-8 to TRBJ2-3; D uncertain. The CDR3 coding sequence is TGTGCCAGCAGCCCTCTTGAGTGGTCTACAGATACGCAGTATTTT. Translating it yields CASSPLEWSTDTQYF.